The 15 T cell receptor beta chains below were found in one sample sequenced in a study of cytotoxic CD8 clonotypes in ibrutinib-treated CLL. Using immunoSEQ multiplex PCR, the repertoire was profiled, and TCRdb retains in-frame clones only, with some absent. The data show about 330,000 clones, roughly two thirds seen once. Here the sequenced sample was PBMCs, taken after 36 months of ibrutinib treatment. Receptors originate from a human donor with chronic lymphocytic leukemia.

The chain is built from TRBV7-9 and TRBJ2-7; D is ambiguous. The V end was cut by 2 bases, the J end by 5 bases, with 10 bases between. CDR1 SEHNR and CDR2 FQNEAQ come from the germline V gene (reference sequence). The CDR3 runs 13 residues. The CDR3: CASSLKGFHEQYF. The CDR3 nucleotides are TGTGCCAGCAGCTTAAAAGGGTTCCACGAGCAGTACTTC.

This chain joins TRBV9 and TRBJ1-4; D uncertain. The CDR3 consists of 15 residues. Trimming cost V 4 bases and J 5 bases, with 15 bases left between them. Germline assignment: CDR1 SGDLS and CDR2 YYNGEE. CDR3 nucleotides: TGTGCCAGCAGCAGCGGTTCAGCCTACAATGAAAAACTGTTTTTT. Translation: CASSSGSAYNEKLFF.

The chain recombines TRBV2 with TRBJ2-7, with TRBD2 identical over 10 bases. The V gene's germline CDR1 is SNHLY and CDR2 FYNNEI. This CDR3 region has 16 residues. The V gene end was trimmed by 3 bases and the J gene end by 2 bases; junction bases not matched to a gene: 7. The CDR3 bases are TGTGCCAGCAGTGAGGGTTTTGGACTAGCGGCCTACGAGCAGTACTTC. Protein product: CASSEGFGLAAYEQYF.

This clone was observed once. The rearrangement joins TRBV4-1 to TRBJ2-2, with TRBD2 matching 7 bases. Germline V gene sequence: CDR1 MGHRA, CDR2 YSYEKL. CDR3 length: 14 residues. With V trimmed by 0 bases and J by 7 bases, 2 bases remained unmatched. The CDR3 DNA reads TGCGCCAGCAGCCAAGAGGGAGGGGTCGGGGAGCTGTTTTTT. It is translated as CASSQEGGVGELFF.

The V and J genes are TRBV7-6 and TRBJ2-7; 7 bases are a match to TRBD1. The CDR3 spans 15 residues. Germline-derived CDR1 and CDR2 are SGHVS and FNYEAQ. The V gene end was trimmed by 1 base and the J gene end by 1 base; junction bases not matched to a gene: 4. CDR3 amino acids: CASSLEGQPSYEQYF. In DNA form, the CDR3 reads TGTGCCAGCAGCTTAGAGGGACAGCCTTCCTACGAGCAGTACTTC.

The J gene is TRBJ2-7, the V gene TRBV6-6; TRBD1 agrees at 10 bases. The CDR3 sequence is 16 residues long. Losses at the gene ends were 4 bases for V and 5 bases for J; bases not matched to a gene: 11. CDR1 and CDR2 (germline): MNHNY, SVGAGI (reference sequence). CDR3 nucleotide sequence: TGTGCCAGCAGTTCTGACGGGACAGGGGTTAGGGACGAGCAGTACTTC. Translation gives CASSSDGTGVRDEQYF.

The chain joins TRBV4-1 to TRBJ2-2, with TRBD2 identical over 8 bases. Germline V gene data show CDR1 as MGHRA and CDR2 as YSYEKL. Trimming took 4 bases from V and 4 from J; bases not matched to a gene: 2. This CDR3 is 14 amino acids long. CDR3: CASSPREGTGELFF. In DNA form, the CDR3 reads TGCGCCAGCAGCCCCCGGGAGGGCACCGGGGAGCTGTTTTTT.

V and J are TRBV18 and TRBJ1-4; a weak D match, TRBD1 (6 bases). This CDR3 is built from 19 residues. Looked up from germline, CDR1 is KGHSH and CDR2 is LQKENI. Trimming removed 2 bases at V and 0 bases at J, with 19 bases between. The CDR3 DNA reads TGTGCCAGCTCACCAAAGACAGGAACGGAGGAGGCAACTAATGAAAAACTGTTTTTT. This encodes CASSPKTGTEEATNEKLFF.

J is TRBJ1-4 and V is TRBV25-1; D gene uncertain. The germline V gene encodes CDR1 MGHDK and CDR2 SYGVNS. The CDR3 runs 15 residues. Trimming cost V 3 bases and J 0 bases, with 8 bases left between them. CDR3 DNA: TGTGCCAGCAGTGAGGTGGGGACAACTAATGAAAAACTGTTTTTT. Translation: CASSEVGTTNEKLFF.

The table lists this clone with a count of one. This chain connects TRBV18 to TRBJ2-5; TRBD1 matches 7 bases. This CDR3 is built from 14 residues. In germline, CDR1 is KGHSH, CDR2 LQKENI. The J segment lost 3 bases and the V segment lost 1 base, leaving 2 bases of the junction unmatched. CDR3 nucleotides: TGTGCCAGCTCACCACTTACAGGGGAAGAGACCCAGTACTTC. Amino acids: CASSPLTGEETQYF.

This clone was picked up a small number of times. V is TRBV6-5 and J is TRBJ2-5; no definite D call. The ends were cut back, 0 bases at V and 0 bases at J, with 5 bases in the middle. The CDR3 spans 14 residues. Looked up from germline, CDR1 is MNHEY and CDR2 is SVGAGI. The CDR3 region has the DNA TGTGCCAGCAGTTACTCACGGTACCAAGAGACCCAGTACTTC. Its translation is CASSYSRYQETQYF.

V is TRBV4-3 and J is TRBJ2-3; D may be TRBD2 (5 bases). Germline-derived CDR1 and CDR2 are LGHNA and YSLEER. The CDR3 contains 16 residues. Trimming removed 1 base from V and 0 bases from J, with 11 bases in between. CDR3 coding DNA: TGCGCCAGCAGCCAAGTAACCAGGACTAGCACAGATACGCAGTATTTT. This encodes CASSQVTRTSTDTQYF.

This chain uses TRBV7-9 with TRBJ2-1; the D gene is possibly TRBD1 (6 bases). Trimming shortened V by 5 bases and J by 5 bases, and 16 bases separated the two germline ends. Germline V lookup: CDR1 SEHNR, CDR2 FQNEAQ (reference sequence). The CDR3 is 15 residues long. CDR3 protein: CASSRSQGINNEQFF. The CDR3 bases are TGTGCCAGCAGCCGCTCACAGGGAATCAACAATGAGCAGTTCTTC.

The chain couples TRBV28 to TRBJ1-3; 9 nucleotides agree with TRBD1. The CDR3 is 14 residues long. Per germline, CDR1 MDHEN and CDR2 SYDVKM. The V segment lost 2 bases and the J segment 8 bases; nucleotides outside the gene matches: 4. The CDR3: CASSLTGGADTIYF. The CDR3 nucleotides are TGTGCCAGCAGTTTAACAGGGGGCGCAGACACCATATATTTT.

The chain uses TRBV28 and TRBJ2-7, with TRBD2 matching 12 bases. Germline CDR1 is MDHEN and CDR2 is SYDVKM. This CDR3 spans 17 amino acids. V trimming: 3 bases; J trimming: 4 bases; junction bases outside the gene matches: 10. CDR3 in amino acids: CASSLPASGRAVYEQYF. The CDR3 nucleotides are TGTGCCAGCAGTTTGCCGGCTAGCGGGAGGGCCGTATACGAGCAGTACTTC. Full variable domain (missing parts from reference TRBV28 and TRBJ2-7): DVKVTQSSRYLVKRTGEKVFLECVQDMDHENMFWYRQDPGLGLRLIYFSYDVKMKEKGDIPEGYSVSREKKERFSLILESASTNQTSMYLCASSLPASGRAVYEQYFGPGTRLTVT.